The source of this TCR beta chain is a study of T cells after yellow fever vaccination. Overall study context: Fractions of low cell number were prepared using SMART-Seq v4 Ultra Low Input. Study-wide results and limits: On re-exposure, the response was weaker but peaked faster, at day 5 versus 15.

TCRdb re-called the 5' RACE reads through MiXCR, storing one row per CDR3 protein. The sample shows roughly 96,000 distinct CDR3 sequences, more than 7.5% of them seen only once. The V gene end was trimmed by 4 bases and the J gene end by 8 bases; junction bases not matched to a gene: 14. The length of the CDR3 is 15 residues. The germline V gene has CDR1 SGHKS and CDR2 YYEKEE (reference sequence). The specimen was CD8+ T cells not binding an NS4B(214-222) dextramer, sorted from PBMCs, collected around 16 days after the first yellow fever vaccination. This sequence was found in a young man who received the YFV17D yellow fever vaccine. The chain employs TRBV5-5 and TRBJ1-2, with 7 bases that match TRBD1. CDR3 nucleotides: TGTGCCAGCAGCCGTCGGACAGGTTCCGAGGAAGGCTACACCTTC. This translates into CASSRRTGSEEGYTF.